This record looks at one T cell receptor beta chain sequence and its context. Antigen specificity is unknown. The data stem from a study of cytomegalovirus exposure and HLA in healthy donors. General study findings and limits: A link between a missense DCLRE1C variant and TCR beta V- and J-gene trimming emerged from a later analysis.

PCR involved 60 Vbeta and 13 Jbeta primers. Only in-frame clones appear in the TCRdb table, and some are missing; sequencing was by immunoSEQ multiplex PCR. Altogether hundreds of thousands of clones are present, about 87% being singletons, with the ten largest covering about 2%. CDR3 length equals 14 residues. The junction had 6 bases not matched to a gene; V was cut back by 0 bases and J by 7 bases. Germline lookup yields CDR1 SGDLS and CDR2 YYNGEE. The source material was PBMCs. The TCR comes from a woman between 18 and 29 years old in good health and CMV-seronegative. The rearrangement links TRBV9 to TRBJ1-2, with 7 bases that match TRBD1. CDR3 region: CASSVVGGSGGYTF. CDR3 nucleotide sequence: TGTGCCAGCAGCGTAGTAGGGGGCTCAGGTGGCTACACCTTC.